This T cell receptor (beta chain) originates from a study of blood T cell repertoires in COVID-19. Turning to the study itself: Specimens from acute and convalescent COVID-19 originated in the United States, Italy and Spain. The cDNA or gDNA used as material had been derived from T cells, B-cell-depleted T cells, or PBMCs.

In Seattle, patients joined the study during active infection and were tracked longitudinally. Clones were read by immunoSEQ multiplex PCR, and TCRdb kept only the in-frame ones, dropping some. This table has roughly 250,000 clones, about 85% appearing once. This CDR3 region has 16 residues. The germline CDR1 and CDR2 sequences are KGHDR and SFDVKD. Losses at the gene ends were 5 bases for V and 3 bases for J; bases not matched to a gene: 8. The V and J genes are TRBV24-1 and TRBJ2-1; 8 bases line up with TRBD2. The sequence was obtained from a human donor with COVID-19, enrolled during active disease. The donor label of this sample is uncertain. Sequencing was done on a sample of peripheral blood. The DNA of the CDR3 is TGTGCCACCAGTGGGGGCGGGGGGCAGTTCTACAATGAGCAGTTCTTC. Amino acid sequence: CATSGGGGQFYNEQFF.